This TCR beta chain originates from a study of shared clonotypes between healthy human individuals. Turning to the study itself: The plates for each donor numbered three CD4 naive, three CD4 memory, two CD8 naive and one CD8 memory.

Generated by immunoSEQ multiplex PCR, the TCRdb table keeps only in-frame clones and is missing some. The sample gives roughly 2.2 million clones, approximately 90% of which show up once; 0.37% is in the top ten. Sequencing input: naive CD4+ T cells from PBMCs. Subset here: CD45RA+ positively selected. The receptor was isolated from a man between 18 and 35 years old in good health. Some clones in this sample may be carry-over from other donors' samples.

The CDR3 protein is CASSDGTLRGTDTQYF. CDR3 nucleotide sequence: TGCGCCAGCAGCGACGGGACGCTCCGAGGGACAGATACGCAGTATTTT. V and J are TRBV5-1 and TRBJ2-3; D possibly matches TRBD1 or TRBD2 (5 bases each). Germline V gene data show CDR1 as SGHRS and CDR2 as YFSETQ. V lost 4 bases, J lost 3 bases, and 18 bases lay in between. This CDR3 contains 16 residues.